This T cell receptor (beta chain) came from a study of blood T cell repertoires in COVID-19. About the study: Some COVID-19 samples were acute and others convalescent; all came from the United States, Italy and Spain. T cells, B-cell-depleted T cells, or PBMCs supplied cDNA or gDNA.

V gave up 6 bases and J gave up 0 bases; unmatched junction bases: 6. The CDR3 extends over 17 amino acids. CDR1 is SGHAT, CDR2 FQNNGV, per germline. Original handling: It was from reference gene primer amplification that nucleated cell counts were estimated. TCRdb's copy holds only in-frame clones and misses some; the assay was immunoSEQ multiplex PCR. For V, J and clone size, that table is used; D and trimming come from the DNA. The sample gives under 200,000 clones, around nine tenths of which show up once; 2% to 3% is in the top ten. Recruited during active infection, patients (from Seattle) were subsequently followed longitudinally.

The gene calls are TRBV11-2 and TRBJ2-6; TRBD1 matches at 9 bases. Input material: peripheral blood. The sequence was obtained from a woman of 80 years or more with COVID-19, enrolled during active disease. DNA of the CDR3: TGTGCCAGCAGAAAGACAGGGGGAAGCTCTGGGGCCAACGTCCTGACTTTC. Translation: CASRKTGGSSGANVLTF.